This T cell receptor beta chain was captured in a study of lymphopenia after photon versus proton radiotherapy. Study outcomes and limitations: After the lymphocyte nadir, photon-treated repertoires showed oligoclonal expansion, especially of CD8+ Temra cells. Relative stability marked proton patients; photon patients lost diversity and naive cells. A bigger post-nadir fall in TCR diversity correlated inversely with survival time in deceased patients.

CDR1 and CDR2 from the germline V gene are MDHEN and SYDVKM. The CDR3 sequence is 14 residues long. Trimming removed 5 bases at V and 5 bases at J, with 15 bases between. Repertoires were generated with immunoSEQ multiplex PCR, while TCRdb's copy carries only in-frame clones and drops some. Among about 58,000 clones, around 85% were seen once, and the ten largest hold around 2%. A remark on this clone: The antigen is unknown.

J is TRBJ1-2 and V is TRBV28; D is uncertain. Sample: peripheral blood, taken from a patient treated with proton-based radiotherapy. This TCR was recovered from a man aged 55 to 70 with pancreatic cancer. CDR3 nucleotide sequence: TGTGCCAGCAGTCCCGGTATAGGAGGGTATGGCTACACCTTC. It encodes CASSPGIGGYGYTF.